Listed below are T cell receptor beta chains from one sample, sequenced in a study of cytomegalovirus exposure and HLA in healthy donors. Profiled with immunoSEQ multiplex PCR; TCRdb holds only in-frame clones, not every one. The sample shows more than 130,000 clones, 88% of them seen only once. The sequencing sample was made of PBMCs. The receptors derive from a woman in her late teens or twenties in good health and CMV-seropositive. The CDR3 runs from the conserved cysteine through the conserved F or W. The D gene is left open where the match is weak. Clone size is stated in some rows and not others, as once, few, many or a class when expanded.

j_call d_call v_call clone_size cdr3_aa cdr3_nt
TRBJ1-3 TRBD1 TRBV7-9 - CASSPLRDRVYF TGTGCCAGCAGCCCGCTCCGGGACAGGGTATATTTT
TRBJ2-7 TRBD2 TRBV30 - CAWSVTSVKGNEQYF TGTGCCTGGAGTGTTACTAGCGTAAAAGGGAACGAGCAGTACTTC
TRBJ1-1 - TRBV28 few CASSITSRDTEAFF TGTGCCAGCAGTATCACCTCCAGGGACACTGAAGCTTTCTTT
TRBJ2-5 - TRBV5-1 - CASSLEPSAETQYF TGCGCCAGCAGCTTGGAGCCTAGCGCAGAGACCCAGTACTTC
TRBJ2-3 TRBD2 TRBV29-1 few CSVEAGRGTDTQYF TGCAGCGTCGAGGCGGGGAGGGGCACAGATACGCAGTATTTT
TRBJ1-3 TRBD1 TRBV4-2 - CASSPDRGRGNTIYF TGTGCCAGCAGCCCGGACAGGGGAAGGGGAAACACCATATATTTT
TRBJ1-1 TRBD1 TRBV18 - CASSPFGTENTEAFF TGTGCCAGCTCACCATTTGGGACAGAAAACACTGAAGCTTTCTTT
TRBJ2-7 - TRBV10-3 - CAISDQGRGGYEQYF TGTGCCATCAGTGATCAGGGCAGGGGCGGTTACGAGCAGTACTTC
TRBJ2-3 TRBD1 TRBV11-3 - CASSVRQGGYTDTQYF TGTGCCAGCAGCGTAAGACAGGGGGGTTACACAGATACGCAGTATTTT
TRBJ1-6 - TRBV4-3 - CASSQNLVRGSPLHF TGCGCCAGCAGCCAGAACTTAGTACGGGGGTCACCCCTCCACTTT
TRBJ1-3 - TRBV28 - CASSLWVGGSGNTIYF TGTGCCAGCAGTTTATGGGTAGGGGGTAGTGGAAACACCATATATTTT
TRBJ1-2 - TRBV21-1 - CASSKRGLNYGYTF TGTGCCAGCAGCAAACGAGGACTGAACTATGGCTACACCTTC
TRBJ2-7 TRBD2 TRBV18 - CASSPRRSGGGYYEQYF TGTGCCAGCTCACCACGCCGTTCTGGCGGGGGGTACTACGAGCAGTACTTC
TRBJ1-2 - TRBV6-5 - CASSSTTRGNGYTF TGTGCCAGCAGTTCCACAACCCGGGGGAATGGCTACACCTTC
TRBJ1-5 - TRBV15 - CATSRGRGNNQPQHF TGTGCCACCAGCAGAGGGAGGGGAAACAATCAGCCCCAGCATTTT
TRBJ1-5 - TRBV15 - CATSSSRGSNQPQHF TGTGCCACCAGCAGCAGCAGGGGTAGCAATCAGCCCCAGCATTTT